These T cell receptor beta chains were read from a single sample in a study of PD-1 blockade in mismatch repair-deficient tumors. Method: immunoSEQ multiplex PCR; TCRdb's copy keeps in-frame clones and lacks some. Of approximately 37,000 clones listed, approximately 85% were seen once; the top ten hold approximately 3.5%. The sequences come from peripheral blood, collected approximately 1.5 years after starting pembrolizumab. The receptor source for this set is an adult with mismatch repair-deficient cancer. Each CDR3 is given with its conserved first and last residue. D genes are given only for firm matches. Expanded clones get a size class; other rows say once, few or many, or leave the size out.

V gene	D gene	J gene	clone size	CDR3 protein	CDR3 DNA
TRBV14	-	TRBJ2-7	-	CASSQDSWGGSYEQYF	TGTGCCAGCAGCCAAGATTCATGGGGTGGCTCCTACGAGCAGTACTTC
TRBV6-5	TRBD1	TRBJ1-2	-	CASSYSPGGGGYTF	TGTGCCAGCAGTTACTCTCCAGGGGGGGGTGGCTACACCTTC
TRBV2	-	TRBJ1-3	few	CASSGTVGNTIYF	TGTGCCAGCAGTGGGACAGTTGGAAACACCATATATTTT
TRBV6-1	-	TRBJ2-1	-	CASSEAPGLDYNEQFF	TGTGCCAGCAGTGAAGCGCCAGGACTGGACTACAATGAGCAGTTCTTC
TRBV5-1	TRBD1	TRBJ1-3	-	CASSPQTGGFVNTIYF	TGCGCCAGCAGCCCGCAGACAGGGGGCTTTGTAAACACCATATATTTT
TRBV5-5	-	TRBJ2-6	-	CASTLPGANVLTF	TGTGCCAGCACCCTTCCTGGGGCCAACGTCCTGACTTTC
TRBV4-2	-	TRBJ2-7	-	CASSQAPGTFYEQYF	TGTGCCAGCAGCCAAGCTCCCGGGACTTTCTACGAGCAGTACTTC
TRBV19	-	TRBJ2-1	-	CASTDAQPPTYNEQFF	TGTGCCAGTACGGACGCGCAGCCACCCACTTACAATGAGCAGTTCTTC
TRBV30	-	TRBJ2-2	-	CAWSGDSSRFPGELFF	TGTGCCTGGAGTGGAGACTCTAGCAGATTTCCCGGGGAGCTGTTTTTT
TRBV6-1	TRBD1	TRBJ2-7	few	CASAGTEDYEQYF	TGTGCCAGCGCCGGGACAGAAGACTACGAGCAGTACTTC
TRBV11-3	TRBD2	TRBJ2-1	-	CASSLSGRPDNEQFF	TGTGCCAGCAGCTTGAGCGGGAGACCCGACAATGAGCAGTTCTTC
TRBV4-1	TRBD2	TRBJ2-7	-	CASSQGGSPYEQYF	TGCGCCAGCAGCCAAGGCGGGAGCCCCTACGAGCAGTACTTC
TRBV5-1	-	TRBJ1-2	once	CASSLVAGSYGYTF	TGCGCCAGCAGCTTGGTGGCGGGGAGCTATGGCTACACCTTC
TRBV19	TRBD2	TRBJ2-3	-	CASSVAGDTQYF	TGTGCCAGTAGTGTAGCGGGAGATACGCAGTATTTT
TRBV7-2	-	TRBJ2-2	-	CASSLGPSPGGTGELFF	TGTGCCAGCAGCTTAGGGCCTAGTCCCGGGGGCACCGGGGAGCTGTTTTTT
TRBV11-2	TRBD2	TRBJ2-5	once	CASSLDRSGTKTQYF	TGTGCCAGCAGCTTAGATAGGAGCGGGACGAAGACCCAGTACTTC
TRBV15	-	TRBJ1-4	-	CATSRDGRDVGELFF	TGTGCCACCAGCAGAGACGGAAGGGACGTCGGGGAACTGTTTTTT
TRBV4-3	-	TRBJ2-5	-	CASSQVGPGSHRPETQYF	TGCGCCAGCAGCCAAGTAGGCCCCGGCTCCCACAGGCCAGAGACCCAGTACTTC
TRBV7-8	TRBD1	TRBJ1-5	-	CASSSRGRGLNNQPQHF	TGTGCCAGCAGCTCCCGGGGGAGGGGGCTTAACAATCAGCCCCAGCATTTT
TRBV10-3	TRBD2	TRBJ2-7	-	CATDSGEGTYEQYF	TGTGCCACCGATTCCGGGGAGGGAACCTACGAGCAGTACTTC
TRBV19	-	TRBJ1-5	-	CASSIKGFQPQHF	TGTGCCAGTAGTATTAAGGGGTTTCAGCCCCAGCATTTT
TRBV25-1	TRBD2	TRBJ2-5	-	CASSLAGIQETQYF	TGTGCCAGCAGCCTAGCGGGGATCCAAGAGACCCAGTACTTC
TRBV9	-	TRBJ1-2	-	CASSVTLNYGYTF	TGTGCCAGCAGCGTGACACTGAACTATGGCTACACCTTC
TRBV5-4	TRBD2	TRBJ2-2	-	CASSPAGLAGVFGTGELFF	TGTGCCAGCAGCCCGGCCGGACTAGCGGGAGTTTTTGGCACCGGGGAGCTGTTTTTT
TRBV19	-	TRBJ2-5	-	CASSMGSRPTKETQYF	TGTGCCAGTAGTATGGGGAGCAGACCCACGAAAGAGACCCAGTACTTC
TRBV6-1	TRBD1	TRBJ1-5	-	CASSASGQGSF	TGTGCCAGCAGCGCCTCGGGACAGGGGAGTTTT
TRBV6-6	-	TRBJ1-1	-	CASIKQGRTEAFF	TGTGCCAGCATAAAACAGGGCCGCACTGAAGCTTTCTTT
TRBV2	TRBD2	TRBJ2-1	-	CASRPGLAGDKDEQFF	TGTGCCAGCAGGCCGGGACTAGCGGGAGATAAGGATGAGCAGTTCTTC
TRBV27	TRBD1	TRBJ2-1	-	CASSGTGRNEQFF	TGTGCCAGCAGTGGGACAGGGAGGAATGAGCAGTTCTTC
TRBV19	-	TRBJ2-3	-	CASSITSSRSDTQYF	TGTGCCAGTAGTATAACTTCCTCTCGCTCAGATACGCAGTATTTT
TRBV5-1	TRBD2	TRBJ2-3	-	CASSSERDYTDTQYF	TGCGCCAGCAGCTCTGAGCGGGACTACACAGATACGCAGTATTTT
TRBV6-1	TRBD1	TRBJ1-1	-	CASRDRTGGTEAFF	TGTGCCAGCAGAGATAGGACAGGGGGGACTGAAGCTTTCTTT
TRBV11-2	TRBD2	TRBJ2-1	-	CASRRPGGPSYNEQFF	TGTGCCAGCAGACGACCGGGAGGGCCCTCCTACAATGAGCAGTTCTTC
TRBV7-7	TRBD2	TRBJ2-1	-	CASSLASSGRAYNEQFF	TGTGCTAGCAGCTTAGCATCTAGCGGGAGGGCCTACAATGAGCAGTTCTTC
TRBV7-9	-	TRBJ2-1	-	CASSRSITEGVGRNGEQFF	TGTGCCAGCAGCCGAAGCATCACAGAGGGAGTAGGACGGAATGGTGAGCAGTTCTTC
TRBV19	-	TRBJ2-2	once	CASSPLRAGDTGELFF	TGTGCCAGTAGCCCCCTTCGGGCGGGTGACACCGGGGAGCTGTTTTTT
TRBV28	-	TRBJ1-2	-	CASSLGQQNYGYTF	TGTGCCAGCAGTCTCGGACAGCAGAACTATGGCTACACCTTC
TRBV5-4	-	TRBJ1-2	-	CASSPPGRSGYTF	TGTGCCAGCAGCCCACCCGGGAGGTCTGGCTACACCTTC
TRBV7-9	TRBD2	TRBJ2-7	-	CASIYSGSPYEQYF	TGTGCCAGCATCTATAGCGGGAGCCCCTACGAGCAGTACTTC
TRBV5-4	-	TRBJ1-4	-	CASSLRSGDNEKLFF	TGTGCCAGCAGCCTACGGTCGGGGGATAATGAAAAACTGTTTTTT
TRBV7-2	TRBD2	TRBJ2-5	-	CASSLNPSGQETQYF	TGTGCCAGCAGCTTAAACCCTAGCGGGCAAGAGACCCAGTACTTC
TRBV5-4	TRBD2	TRBJ2-3	-	CASSSSGSQQDTQYF	TGTGCCAGCAGCTCTAGCGGGAGCCAGCAAGATACGCAGTATTTT
TRBV5-1	TRBD1	TRBJ1-1	-	CASSSDRGRAKAEAFF	TGCGCCAGCAGCAGCGACAGGGGCCGGGCGAAGGCTGAAGCTTTCTTT
TRBV29-1	TRBD1	TRBJ1-1	-	CSVPGQGLGEAFF	TGCAGCGTTCCGGGACAGGGCCTAGGTGAAGCTTTCTTT
TRBV27	-	TRBJ2-2	-	CASSLSRGNTGELFF	TGTGCCAGCAGTTTAAGCAGGGGGAACACCGGGGAGCTGTTTTTT
TRBV5-1	-	TRBJ2-2	-	CASSLSPTGTGELFF	TGCGCCAGCAGCTTGTCCCCCACGGGCACCGGGGAGCTGTTTTTT
TRBV7-6	TRBD2	TRBJ2-7	-	CASTIGGDNEQYF	TGTGCCAGCACCATTGGGGGGGATAACGAGCAGTACTTC
TRBV5-1	-	TRBJ2-1	-	CASSLRSGNEQFF	TGCGCCAGCAGCTTAAGGTCCGGCAATGAGCAGTTCTTC
TRBV29-1	-	TRBJ2-3	-	CSAGDVARTDTQYF	TGCAGCGCCGGAGACGTAGCCCGCACAGATACGCAGTATTTT
TRBV5-1	-	TRBJ1-5	-	CASSLVGGTNQPQHF	TGCGCCAGCAGCTTGGTTGGCGGAACAAATCAGCCCCAGCATTTT
TRBV18	-	TRBJ2-3	-	CASSPAGRNTDTQYF	TGTGCCAGCTCACCAGCGGGCAGGAACACAGATACGCAGTATTTT